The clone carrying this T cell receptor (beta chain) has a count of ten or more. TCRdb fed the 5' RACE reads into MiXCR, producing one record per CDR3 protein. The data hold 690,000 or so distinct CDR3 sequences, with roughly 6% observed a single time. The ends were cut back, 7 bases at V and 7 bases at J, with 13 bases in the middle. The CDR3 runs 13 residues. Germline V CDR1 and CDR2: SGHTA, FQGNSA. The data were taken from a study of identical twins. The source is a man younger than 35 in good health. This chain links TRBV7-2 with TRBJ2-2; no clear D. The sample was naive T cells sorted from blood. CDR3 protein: CASNPLSNGELFF. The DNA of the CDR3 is TGTGCCAGCAACCCCCTCTCCAACGGGGAGCTGTTTTTT.